This T cell receptor (beta chain) appears in the sequencing data of a study of OX40 agonist ivuxolimab in advanced cancers. Study summary: Patients were dosed with the agonistic anti-OX40 (CD134) antibody ivuxolimab. Enrollees could have had prior anti-PD-1, anti-PD-L1 or anti-CTLA-4 therapy, which over 35% had received.

V was shortened by 4 bases and J by 0 bases, with 9 bases between the two germline ends. This CDR3 is 15 amino acids long. Germline V gene sequence: CDR1 LNHDA, CDR2 SQIVND (reference sequence). Sequenced by immunoSEQ multiplex PCR; TCRdb stores in-frame clones only, minus some. The table records 98,000 or so clones, 80% to 95% of them present only once. For this clone: Its antigen is undetermined.

Notes on the study in general: The 0.1-3.0 mg/kg partial responders had among the lowest clonal expansion.

The input for sequencing was CD4+ or CD8+ T cells sorted from blood, taken in a trial of the OX40 agonist ivuxolimab. This chain joins TRBV19 and TRBJ1-4; TRBD1 might be the D (5 bases). The sequence was obtained from an adult with an advanced solid tumor such as melanoma, head and neck, liver or kidney cancer. The CDR3 DNA sequence: TGTGCCAGTAGTAGACAGAGAGCAACTAATGAAAAACTGTTTTTT. It yields the protein CASSRQRATNEKLFF.